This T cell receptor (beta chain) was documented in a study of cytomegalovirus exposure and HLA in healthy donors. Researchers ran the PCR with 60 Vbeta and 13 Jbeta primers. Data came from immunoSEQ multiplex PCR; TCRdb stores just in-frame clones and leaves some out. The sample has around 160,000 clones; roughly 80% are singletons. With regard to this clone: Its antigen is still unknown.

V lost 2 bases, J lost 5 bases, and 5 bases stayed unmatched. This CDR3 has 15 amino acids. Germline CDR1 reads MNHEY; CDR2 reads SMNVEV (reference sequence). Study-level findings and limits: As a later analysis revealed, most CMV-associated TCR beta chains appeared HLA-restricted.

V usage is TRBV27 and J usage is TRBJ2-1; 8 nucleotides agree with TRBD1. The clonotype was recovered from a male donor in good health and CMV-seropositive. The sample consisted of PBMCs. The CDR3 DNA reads TGTGCCAGCAGTTTACGAGGACAGGGACACAATGAGCAGTTCTTC. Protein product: CASSLRGQGHNEQFF.